These T cell receptor beta chains were read from a single sample in a study of vaccination effects on CD4 cells after COVID-19. Profiling relied on immunoSEQ multiplex PCR, and the TCRdb table lists in-frame clones only, not all of them. The data show about 39,000 clones, approximately 70% seen once. No antigen has been identified for these receptors. The sample here was CD4+ T cells from PBMCs cultured without peptide, taken after COVID-19 vaccination. All receptors come from a human donor who received a COVID-19 vaccine. Both conserved end residues are part of each CDR3. Fields, in order: V gene, CDR3 protein.

V gene: TRBV6-2/TRBV6-3
CDR3 protein: CASSLKNKTSRDRTSYEQYF

V gene: TRBV6-5
CDR3 protein: CASSFSNPVGAFF

V gene: TRBV18
CDR3 protein: CASSPTSGGAGASGANVLTF

V gene: TRBV6-5
CDR3 protein: CAAKVGGLNTEAFF

V gene: TRBV5-6
CDR3 protein: CASSWTENTEAFF

V gene: TRBV7-8
CDR3 protein: CASRQARGMQETQYF

V gene: TRBV7-2
CDR3 protein: CASSPGLVSYEQYF

V gene: TRBV30
CDR3 protein: CAWNLDLTNTEAFF

V gene: TRBV10-2
CDR3 protein: CASSDPGGVGGTEAFF

V gene: TRBV25-1
CDR3 protein: CASSVRTDTQYF

V gene: TRBV5-1
CDR3 protein: CASSWGQDNSPLHF

V gene: TRBV10-3
CDR3 protein: CAISLAGGAQETQYF

V gene: TRBV29-1
CDR3 protein: CSVVPLVSHSGADTQYF

V gene: TRBV7-6
CDR3 protein: CASSSPLAGGNNEQFF

V gene: TRBV2
CDR3 protein: CASSRDRDEQFF

V gene: TRBV27
CDR3 protein: CASRRVSNQPQHF

V gene: TRBV5-1
CDR3 protein: CASSLGYRGLSYNEQFF

V gene: TRBV4-2
CDR3 protein: CASSQVGSRRLSPNEQFF

V gene: TRBV15
CDR3 protein: CATSRGLSGTSGKDTQYF

V gene: TRBV29-1
CDR3 protein: CSVLGTGGRDQPQHF

V gene: TRBV28
CDR3 protein: CASSSGQNYGYTF

V gene: TRBV4-1
CDR3 protein: CASSQAPRGMDNEQFF

V gene: TRBV12-3/TRBV12-4
CDR3 protein: CASATSGNTIYF

V gene: TRBV18
CDR3 protein: CASSPSRSTEAFF

V gene: TRBV5-1
CDR3 protein: CASSADNQAEQYF

V gene: TRBV18
CDR3 protein: CASSPGSGNTIYF

V gene: TRBV2
CDR3 protein: CASSGWDRNNQPQHF

V gene: TRBV6-4
CDR3 protein: CASSDSGYNEQFF